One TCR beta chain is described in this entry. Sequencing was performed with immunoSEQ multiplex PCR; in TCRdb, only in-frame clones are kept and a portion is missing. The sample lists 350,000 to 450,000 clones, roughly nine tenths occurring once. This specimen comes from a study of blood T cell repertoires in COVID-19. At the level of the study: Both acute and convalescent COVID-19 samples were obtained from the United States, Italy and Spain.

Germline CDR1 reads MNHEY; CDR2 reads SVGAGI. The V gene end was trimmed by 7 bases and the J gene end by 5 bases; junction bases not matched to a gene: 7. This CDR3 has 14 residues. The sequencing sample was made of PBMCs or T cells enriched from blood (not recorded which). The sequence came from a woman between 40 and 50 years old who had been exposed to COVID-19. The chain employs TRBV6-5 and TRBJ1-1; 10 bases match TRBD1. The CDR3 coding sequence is TGTGCCAGCACTGGACAGGGGGTTTGGACTGAAGCTTTCTTT. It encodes CASTGQGVWTEAFF.